Listed below are T cell receptor beta chains from one sample, sequenced in a study of identical twins. A single record per CDR3 protein comes from TCRdb applying MiXCR to the 5' RACE reads. The sample includes approximately 690,000 distinct CDR3 sequences, approximately 6.1% of them seen just once. Source material: naive T cells sorted from blood. The receptor set was obtained from a man between 18 and 29 years old in good health. The CDR3 runs from the conserved cysteine through the conserved F or W. A D gene is named only where the DNA matches it firmly. Some rows mark clone size as missing; the rest say once, few, many or name a class of expanded clone.

D gene: -
V gene: TRBV12-3/TRBV12-4
CDR3 length: 17
J gene: TRBJ2-3
clone size: many
CDR3 DNA: TGTGCCAGCAGTCCGACAGGTCTCCTCTCTAGCACAGATACGCAGTATTTT
CDR3 protein: CASSPTGLLSSTDTQYF

D gene: TRBD2
V gene: TRBV11-2
CDR3 length: 16
J gene: TRBJ2-1
clone size: -
CDR3 DNA: TGTGCCAGCAGCCTAGCGGGAGGGCCGTTCTACAATGAGCAGTTCTTC
CDR3 protein: CASSLAGGPFYNEQFF

D gene: -
V gene: TRBV12-3/TRBV12-4
CDR3 length: 16
J gene: TRBJ2-3
clone size: -
CDR3 DNA: TGTGCCAGCACCCCCGGGCGCGTCCCAGGGGCAGATACGCAGTATTTT
CDR3 protein: CASTPGRVPGADTQYF

D gene: TRBD2
V gene: TRBV15
CDR3 length: 19
J gene: TRBJ2-1
clone size: many
CDR3 DNA: TGTGCCACCAGCAGGGCGGTCTTTGAGCGGGAGAGCTCCTACAATGAGCAGTTCTTC
CDR3 protein: CATSRAVFERESSYNEQFF

D gene: -
V gene: TRBV3-1
CDR3 length: 15
J gene: TRBJ2-1
clone size: many
CDR3 DNA: TGTGCCAGCAGCTATTTCGGGCGAAGCGGCAATGAGCAGTTCTTC
CDR3 protein: CASSYFGRSGNEQFF

D gene: -
V gene: TRBV29-1
CDR3 length: 13
J gene: TRBJ2-7
clone size: many
CDR3 DNA: TGCAGCGTTTTGCCTAGCGACTCCTACGAGCAGTACTTC
CDR3 protein: CSVLPSDSYEQYF

D gene: TRBD1
V gene: TRBV7-9
CDR3 length: 16
J gene: TRBJ2-5
clone size: few
CDR3 DNA: TGTGCCAGCAGCTTATCCGGACAGGGGCTCCAAGAGACCCAGTACTTC
CDR3 protein: CASSLSGQGLQETQYF

D gene: -
V gene: TRBV11-1
CDR3 length: 16
J gene: TRBJ2-1
clone size: many
CDR3 DNA: TGTGCCAGCAGCTTAGGTTGGGACTTCCCAGGCAATGAGCAGTTCTTC
CDR3 protein: CASSLGWDFPGNEQFF

D gene: TRBD1
V gene: TRBV25-1
CDR3 length: 15
J gene: TRBJ2-1
clone size: -
CDR3 DNA: TGTGCCAGCAGGCCAGGGGGCAGGTTTAGGAATGAGCAGTTCTTC
CDR3 protein: CASRPGGRFRNEQFF

D gene: -
V gene: TRBV3-1
CDR3 length: 14
J gene: TRBJ1-3
clone size: few
CDR3 DNA: TGTGCCAGCAGTGAAGTCGTCTCTGGAAACACCATATATTTT
CDR3 protein: CASSEVVSGNTIYF

D gene: TRBD1
V gene: TRBV7-2
CDR3 length: 16
J gene: TRBJ1-5
clone size: few
CDR3 DNA: TGTGCCAGCAGCTTAGTCGGGACAGATAGCAATCAGCCCCAGCATTTT
CDR3 protein: CASSLVGTDSNQPQHF

D gene: -
V gene: TRBV15
CDR3 length: 12
J gene: TRBJ1-5
clone size: many
CDR3 DNA: TGTGCCACCAGCAGAGTAAGCCAGCCCCAGCATTTT
CDR3 protein: CATSRVSQPQHF

D gene: -
V gene: TRBV9
CDR3 length: 10
J gene: TRBJ2-1
clone size: many
CDR3 DNA: TGTGCCAGCGGGACACCGGAGCAGTTCTTC
CDR3 protein: CASGTPEQFF

D gene: TRBD1
V gene: TRBV5-1
CDR3 length: 17
J gene: TRBJ2-1
clone size: -
CDR3 DNA: TGCGCCAGCAGCTTGGGGGACAGTGGTTTGGGGTACAATGAGCAGTTCTTC
CDR3 protein: CASSLGDSGLGYNEQFF

D gene: -
V gene: TRBV2
CDR3 length: 13
J gene: TRBJ2-5
clone size: -
CDR3 DNA: TGTGCCAGCAGTTATCACTGGCAAGAGACCCAGTACTTC
CDR3 protein: CASSYHWQETQYF

D gene: -
V gene: TRBV7-8
CDR3 length: 14
J gene: TRBJ2-7
clone size: many
CDR3 DNA: TGTGCCAGCAGGTATCGGGACTCTACCTACGAGCAGTACTTC
CDR3 protein: CASRYRDSTYEQYF

D gene: -
V gene: TRBV7-2
CDR3 length: 15
J gene: TRBJ2-7
clone size: many
CDR3 DNA: TGTGCCAGCAGCTTAGAGGCAGGGGACTCCTACGAGCAGTACTTC
CDR3 protein: CASSLEAGDSYEQYF

D gene: TRBD1
V gene: TRBV28
CDR3 length: 14
J gene: TRBJ1-1
clone size: many
CDR3 DNA: TGTGCCAGCACCCCCACGGGACAGAGCACTGAAGCTTTCTTT
CDR3 protein: CASTPTGQSTEAFF

D gene: -
V gene: TRBV9
CDR3 length: 14
J gene: TRBJ1-1
clone size: few
CDR3 DNA: TGTGCCAGCAGCGTAGCGCCCAGGGGAGGAGAAGCTTTCTTT
CDR3 protein: CASSVAPRGGEAFF

D gene: -
V gene: TRBV5-1
CDR3 length: 15
J gene: TRBJ2-1
clone size: -
CDR3 DNA: TGCGCCAGCAGCATAGCGGACCCCTCCTACAATGAGCAGTTCTTC
CDR3 protein: CASSIADPSYNEQFF

D gene: -
V gene: TRBV6-6
CDR3 length: 12
J gene: TRBJ2-3
clone size: few
CDR3 DNA: TGTGCCAGAACGGGCAGCACAGATACGCAGTATTTT
CDR3 protein: CARTGSTDTQYF

D gene: TRBD1
V gene: TRBV10-3
CDR3 length: 13
J gene: TRBJ2-7
clone size: many
CDR3 DNA: TGTGCCACCGAGAGGGACAGGGGGAATGAGCAGTACTTC
CDR3 protein: CATERDRGNEQYF

D gene: -
V gene: TRBV12-3/TRBV12-4
CDR3 length: 13
J gene: TRBJ2-5
clone size: few
CDR3 DNA: TGTGCCAGCAATTGGGGATTGATGGCAGCCCAGTACTTC
CDR3 protein: CASNWGLMAAQYF

D gene: -
V gene: TRBV5-1
CDR3 length: 14
J gene: TRBJ2-2
clone size: many
CDR3 DNA: TGCGCCAGCAGCAGGGACCACGCATCCGGGGAGCTGTTTTTT
CDR3 protein: CASSRDHASGELFF

D gene: TRBD2
V gene: TRBV3-1
CDR3 length: 15
J gene: TRBJ2-1
clone size: many
CDR3 DNA: TGTGCCAGCAGCCCGAGAACCGGGAGGGGCAATGAGCAGTTCTTC
CDR3 protein: CASSPRTGRGNEQFF

D gene: -
V gene: TRBV18
CDR3 length: 14
J gene: TRBJ2-7
clone size: few
CDR3 DNA: TGTGCCAGCTCACCCGGGGCTAGCAGCTACGAGCAGTACTTC
CDR3 protein: CASSPGASSYEQYF

D gene: -
V gene: TRBV7-2
CDR3 length: 13
J gene: TRBJ2-1
clone size: many
CDR3 DNA: TGTGCCAGCAGCTCCCTCGTCAGGGATGAGCAGTTCTTC
CDR3 protein: CASSSLVRDEQFF

D gene: TRBD1
V gene: TRBV20-1
CDR3 length: 14
J gene: TRBJ2-5
clone size: -
CDR3 DNA: TGCAGTGCTATGGCCGGGACAGGGTCAGAGACCCAGTACTTC
CDR3 protein: CSAMAGTGSETQYF

D gene: -
V gene: TRBV20-1
CDR3 length: 14
J gene: TRBJ2-4
clone size: many
CDR3 DNA: TGCAGTGCTAGAGGAACGCAGGTCAAAAACATTCAGTACTTC
CDR3 protein: CSARGTQVKNIQYF

D gene: -
V gene: TRBV20-1
CDR3 length: 16
J gene: TRBJ1-2
clone size: many
CDR3 DNA: TGCAGTGCAATCAGGGGCGCGAGTGGAGCTAACTATGGCTACACCTTC
CDR3 protein: CSAIRGASGANYGYTF

D gene: TRBD1
V gene: TRBV15
CDR3 length: 15
J gene: TRBJ1-6
clone size: few
CDR3 DNA: TGTGCCACCAGCAGAGATCAGGGGGCAAGGTCACCCCTCCACTTT
CDR3 protein: CATSRDQGARSPLHF

D gene: -
V gene: TRBV15
CDR3 length: 17
J gene: TRBJ2-1
clone size: many
CDR3 DNA: TGTGCCACCAGCAGGGAAGCCGGGACGTTCTCCTACAATGAGCAGTTCTTC
CDR3 protein: CATSREAGTFSYNEQFF

D gene: TRBD2
V gene: TRBV18
CDR3 length: 13
J gene: TRBJ2-7
clone size: -
CDR3 DNA: TGTGCCAGCTCACCACGGGACTACTACGAGCAGTACTTC
CDR3 protein: CASSPRDYYEQYF

D gene: -
V gene: TRBV20-1
CDR3 length: 14
J gene: TRBJ2-1
clone size: many
CDR3 DNA: TGCAGTGCTAGAGTGGAGGGCCGACTTATTGAGCAGTTCTTC
CDR3 protein: CSARVEGRLIEQFF

D gene: -
V gene: TRBV19
CDR3 length: 14
J gene: TRBJ1-6
clone size: few
CDR3 DNA: TGTGCCAGTAGTATAGGGAACCCGAATTCACCCCTCCACTTT
CDR3 protein: CASSIGNPNSPLHF

D gene: -
V gene: TRBV24-1
CDR3 length: 17
J gene: TRBJ1-2
clone size: many
CDR3 DNA: TGTGCCACCAGTGATTCCGATACAGGCCGGGGAGACTATGGCTACACCTTC
CDR3 protein: CATSDSDTGRGDYGYTF

D gene: -
V gene: TRBV29-1
CDR3 length: 12
J gene: TRBJ2-7
clone size: few
CDR3 DNA: TGCAGCGTCGCTCGGTCAGACTACGAGCAGTACTTC
CDR3 protein: CSVARSDYEQYF